The 24 T cell receptor beta chains reported below all come from one sample, sequenced in a study of blood T cell repertoires in COVID-19. The protocol was immunoSEQ multiplex PCR, while the TCRdb copy is restricted to in-frame clones and leaves out a portion. The data contain 71,000 or so clones, around 85% of them singletons. Material: peripheral blood. The origin of the receptors is a man between 65 and 80 years old with acute or convalescent COVID-19.

This rearrangement joins TRBV10-2 to TRBJ2-1, with 10 positions matching TRBD2. V shed 7 bases, J shed 10 bases, and the junction held 10 bases outside the gene matches. The CDR3 is made up of 14 amino acids. Germline assignment: CDR1 WSHSY and CDR2 SAAADI. The CDR3 DNA reads as TGCGCCAGCATTCAGAGCGGGAGGGCCTGGGAGCAGTTCTTC. It specifies CASIQSGRAWEQFF.

The rearrangement joins TRBV19 to TRBJ2-6; TRBD1 matches 9 bases. V lost 2 bases to trimming and J lost 0 bases; unmatched junction nucleotides: 14. The length of the CDR3 is 21 residues. The germline V gene has CDR1 LNHDA and CDR2 SQIVND (reference sequence). This CDR3 reads CASSIIGGDRVVGSGANVLTF. DNA for the CDR3: TGTGCCAGTAGTATAATTGGAGGGGACAGGGTAGTTGGCTCTGGGGCCAACGTCCTGACTTTC.

Written as DNA, the CDR3 is TGCGCCAGCAGCTTGGATGGACAGGCCTTCACAGATACGCAGTATTTT. Protein sequence: CASSLDGQAFTDTQYF. The chain is built from TRBV5-1 and TRBJ2-3; the match to TRBD1 covers 7 bases. Losses at the gene ends were 0 bases for V and 2 bases for J; bases not matched to a gene: 6. This CDR3 spans 16 amino acids. Germline V lookup: CDR1 SGHRS, CDR2 YFSETQ. Based on the CDR3 plus reference TRBV5-1 and TRBJ2-3, the full variable domain is KAGVTQTPRYLIKTRGQQVTLSCSPISGHRSVSWYQQTPGQGLQFLFEYFSETQRNKGNFPGRFSGRQFSNSRSEMNVSTLELGDSALYLCASSLDGQAFTDTQYFGPGTRLTVL.

The rearrangement links TRBV6-1 to TRBJ2-5, with 7 bases aligning to TRBD1. Germline V CDR1 and CDR2: MNHNS, SASEGT. The CDR3 consists of 14 residues. The V and J ends lost 1 base and 13 bases, in that order; junction bases with no gene match: 12. The CDR3 coding sequence is TGTGCCAGCAGTGAAGGGTCGATGAGAGGGGACAGGTACTTC. This codes for CASSEGSMRGDRYF.

This clone occurred a few times. This rearrangement joins TRBV30 to TRBJ1-1; perhaps TRBD1 as D (6 bases). The germline V gene encodes CDR1 GTSNPN and CDR2 SVGIG (reference sequence). The CDR3 extends over 15 amino acids. Trimming took off 2 bases at V and 0 bases at J, with 13 bases between the two ends. CDR3 loop: CAWSRPNRVNTEAFF. The CDR3 region has the DNA TGTGCCTGGAGTAGACCCAACAGGGTGAACACTGAAGCTTTCTTT.

The chain links TRBV11-2 to TRBJ2-5; a weak D match, TRBD2 (5 bases). Germline lookup yields CDR1 SGHAT and CDR2 FQNNGV. The V and J ends lost 4 bases and 9 bases respectively, with 12 bases between them. CDR3 length: 12 residues. CDR3 bases: TGTGCCAGCAGCTCTCAACCGGGGTCCCAGTACTTC. Its translation: CASSSQPGSQYF.

The rearrangement uses TRBV7-2 and TRBJ2-5, with TRBD2 matching over 10 bases. Looked up from germline, CDR1 is SGHTA and CDR2 is FQGNSA. This CDR3 has 17 amino acids. V shed 2 bases, J shed 6 bases, and the junction held 12 bases outside the gene matches. This CDR3 reads CASSLSGRAGSGKTQYF. CDR3 sequence (DNA): TGTGCCAGCAGCTTAAGCGGGAGGGCCGGATCGGGAAAGACCCAGTACTTC. The variable domain in full, with the rest retrieved from reference TRBV7-2 and TRBJ2-5, is GAGVSQSPSNKVTEKGKDVELRCDPISGHTALYWYRQSLGQGLEFLIYFQGNSAPDKSGLPSDRFSAERTGGSVSTLTIQRTQQEDSAVYLCASSLSGRAGSGKTQYFGPGTRLLVL.

This clone occurred a few times. The chain employs TRBV19 and TRBJ2-7; TRBD2 might be the D (6 bases). Germline V gene sequence: CDR1 LNHDA, CDR2 SQIVND (reference sequence). The CDR3 spans 13 residues. V was clipped by 6 bases and J by 0 bases, with 9 bases between them. The CDR3 bases are TGTGCCAGTAGAGGCGGGAACTCCTACGAGCAGTACTTC. It encodes CASRGGNSYEQYF.

The CDR3 loop is CASSQLASNEQFF. DNA for the CDR3: TGTGCCAGCAGCCAACTAGCATCCAATGAGCAGTTCTTC. J is TRBJ2-1 and V is TRBV3-1 (or the pseudogene TRBV3-2), with D perhaps matching TRBD2 (5 bases). The ends were cut back, 2 bases at V and 6 bases at J, with 8 bases in the middle. From germline, CDR1 is LGHDT and CDR2 YNNKEL (reference sequence). This CDR3 comprises 13 residues.

The chain combines TRBV5-4 with TRBJ2-7; D is ambiguous. CDR1 SGHNT and CDR2 YYREEE come from the germline V gene (reference sequence). Trimming took off 1 base at V and 6 bases at J, with 5 bases between the two ends. The CDR3 consists of 11 residues. The CDR3 nucleotides read TGTGCCAGCAGCTTGCTATCCGAGCAGTACTTC. It yields the protein CASSLLSEQYF.

J is TRBJ1-5 and V is TRBV27; 8 nucleotides agree with TRBD1. Germline V CDR1 and CDR2: MNHEY, SMNVEV (reference sequence). This CDR3 contains 14 residues. V lost 6 bases to trimming and J lost 7 bases; unmatched junction nucleotides: 8. CDR3 loop: CASSDGQGHQPQHF. Here the CDR3 DNA reads TGTGCCAGCAGCGACGGACAGGGTCACCAGCCCCAGCATTTT.

The V gene is TRBV2, the J gene TRBJ1-1; D remains unclear. CDR1 and CDR2 (germline): SNHLY, FYNNEI. The CDR3 contains 13 residues. V shed 7 bases and J shed 4 bases, with 13 bases lying between them. CDR3 residues: CASMWREGTEAFF. The CDR3 nucleotides are TGTGCCAGCATGTGGAGGGAGGGCACTGAAGCTTTCTTT.

This chain connects TRBV30 to TRBJ1-2; tentatively, D is TRBD1 (5 bases). The CDR3 contains 11 residues. Trimming left V 3 bases short and J 8 bases short, with 10 bases between. The V gene's germline CDR1 is GTSNPN and CDR2 SVGIG (reference sequence). CDR3 in amino acids: CAWSQGTGYTF. CDR3 nucleotides: TGTGCCTGGAGCCAGGGTACCGGCTACACCTTC. Looking up the rest from reference TRBV30 and TRBJ1-2 gives the full variable domain: SQTIHQWPATLVQPVGSPLSLECTVEGTSNPNLYWYRQAAGRGLQLLFYSVGIGQISSEVPQNLSASRPQDRQFILSSKKLLLSDSGFYLCAWSQGTGYTFGSGTRLTVV.

The V gene is TRBV3-1 (or the pseudogene TRBV3-2), the J gene TRBJ2-1; D uncertain. This CDR3 spans 11 amino acids. Germline V gene sequence: CDR1 LGHDT, CDR2 YNNKEL (reference sequence). Trimming shortened V by 6 bases and J by 4 bases, and 4 bases separated the two germline ends. The CDR3 loop reads CASREYNEQFF. The CDR3 DNA sequence: TGTGCCAGCAGGGAGTACAATGAGCAGTTCTTC.

The chain is built from TRBV18 and TRBJ1-4; tentative D call: TRBD1 (5 bases). The ends were cut back, 3 bases at V and 8 bases at J, with 16 bases in the middle. This CDR3 spans 15 amino acids. Per germline, CDR1 KGHSH and CDR2 LQKENI. The CDR3 loop is CASSPSRTREEKLFF. The CDR3 region has the DNA TGTGCCAGCTCACCCTCTAGGACAAGAGAGGAAAAACTGTTTTTT. Filled out from reference TRBV18 and TRBJ1-4, the complete variable domain reads NAGVMQNPRHLVRRRGQEARLRCSPMKGHSHVYWYRQLPEEGLKFMVYLQKENIIDESGMPKERFSAEFPKEGPSILRIQQVVRGDSAAYFCASSPSRTREEKLFFGSGTQLSVL.

CDR3 coding DNA: TGTGCCAGTAGTCGACAGGGTGACTATGGCTACACCTTC. Translation gives CASSRQGDYGYTF. V is TRBV19 and J is TRBJ1-2, with 7 positions matching TRBD1. Germline trimming cut 5 bases from V and 3 bases from J; bases unmatched to any gene: 3. In germline, CDR1 is LNHDA, CDR2 SQIVND (reference sequence). This CDR3 has 13 amino acids.

This rearrangement joins TRBV12-3 or TRBV12-4 to TRBJ2-7; D gene ambiguous. This CDR3 contains 13 residues. The V and J ends lost 3 bases and 3 bases respectively, with 9 bases between them. The CDR3 region has the DNA TGTGCCAGCAGTTTCGGGTTGGACTACGAGCAGTACTTC. It encodes CASSFGLDYEQYF.

The chain carries TRBV9 and TRBJ1-2, with 8 bases identical to TRBD1. Trimming at V came to 2 bases and at J to 6 bases, leaving 9 bases not matched to a gene. CDR1 is SGDLS, CDR2 YYNGEE, per germline. There are 15 residues in the CDR3. The CDR3 DNA reads TGTGCCAGCAGCGTCCTCCCGCAGGGGGCGGATGGCTACACCTTC. Residues: CASSVLPQGADGYTF.

The chain links TRBV20-1 to TRBJ1-2; tentatively, D is TRBD1 (5 bases). V lost 3 bases, J lost 7 bases, and 9 bases lay in between. CDR3 length: 11 residues. Germline V CDR1 and CDR2: DFQATT, SNEGSKA (reference sequence). CDR3 sequence (DNA): TGCAGTGCTAGGTGGGGGGGTGGCTACACCTTC. It translates to CSARWGGGYTF.

J is TRBJ2-1 and V is TRBV7-2; the match to TRBD2 covers 7 bases. Germline V CDR1 and CDR2: SGHTA, FQGNSA. The CDR3 totals 13 residues. The J segment lost 9 bases and the V segment lost 5 bases, leaving 7 bases of the junction unmatched. The CDR3 region is CASSRQRGGEQFF. In DNA form, the CDR3 reads TGTGCCAGCAGCCGCCAGCGGGGCGGTGAGCAGTTCTTC.

The chain combines TRBV5-1 with TRBJ1-6; D may be TRBD1 (5 bases). The CDR3 is 16 amino acids. V lost 4 bases and J lost 7, with 18 bases in between. Germline lookup yields CDR1 SGHRS and CDR2 YFSETQ. The CDR3, as DNA: TGCGCCAGCAGCCCGGGACTAGGCCAGGGAAATTCACCCCTCCACTTT. This gives the protein CASSPGLGQGNSPLHF.

The V and J genes are TRBV3-1 (or the pseudogene TRBV3-2) and TRBJ1-2; unclear D gene. The length of the CDR3 is 13 residues. V shed 0 bases and J shed 7 bases, with 9 bases lying between them. Germline V gives CDR1 LGHDT, CDR2 YNNKEL (reference sequence). CDR3 in DNA: TGTGCCAGCAGCCAAGAGAGGGCCGGTGGCTACACCTTC. It is translated as CASSQERAGGYTF.

The rearrangement uses TRBV28 and TRBJ1-1; a weak D match, TRBD1 (6 bases). The CDR3 is 14 amino acids. CDR1 MDHEN and CDR2 SYDVKM come from the germline V gene. V lost 6 bases and J 2 bases, leaving 13 bases between the germline ends. CDR3 sequence (DNA): TGTGCCAGCAGAAACAGGGCCCCTAACACTGAAGCTTTCTTT. The encoded protein is CASRNRAPNTEAFF. Looking up the rest from reference TRBV28 and TRBJ1-1 gives the full variable domain: DVKVTQSSRYLVKRTGEKVFLECVQDMDHENMFWYRQDPGLGLRLIYFSYDVKMKEKGDIPEGYSVSREKKERFSLILESASTNQTSMYLCASRNRAPNTEAFFGQGTRLTVV.

The V call is TRBV9, the J call TRBJ2-3, with a weak D call TRBD2 (6 bases). V lost 4 bases to trimming and J lost 1 base, with 16 bases between them. The length of the CDR3 is 16 residues. CDR1 is SGDLS, CDR2 YYNGEE, per germline. The DNA of the CDR3 is TGTGCCAGCAGCTCGAGGAGGGCTAGCGGCACAGATACGCAGTATTTT. This gives the protein CASSSRRASGTDTQYF.